This T cell receptor beta chain was recovered during a study of CD8+ T cells in alopecia areata. Study-wide results and caveats: In blood and scalp, many expanded lesional clones persisted during tofacitinib. Sharing of TCRs across patients appeared less clear than in mice, possibly for HLA-related reasons. Sequencing of scalp samples also captures resident alphabeta T cells of normal skin.

Treatment given: oral pan-JAK inhibitor, 5-10 mg twice daily. In this sample, this clone turned up a few times. Its antigen is not identified. Following extraction, RNA underwent reverse transcription to cDNA, which served as the sequencing template. TCRdb's copy holds only in-frame clones and misses some; the assay was immunoSEQ multiplex PCR. This table has 150,000 to 200,000 clones, about two thirds appearing once. CDR1 is LGHNA and CDR2 is YSLEER in the germline V gene. V was trimmed by 0 bases and J by 8 bases, leaving 8 bases between them. CDR3 length equals 13 residues. This receptor was identified in a human donor with alopecia areata. The sequences come from CD4+ T cells sorted from blood, collected at week 4, from a patient treated with tofacitinib. The V and J genes are TRBV4-3 and TRBJ2-1; D remains ambiguous. The CDR3, as DNA: TGCGCCAGCAGCCAAGAGTCCCCCGATGAGCAGTTCTTC. Amino acid sequence: CASSQESPDEQFF.